The source of this TCR beta chain is a study of CD4 and CD8 cells across lung adenocarcinoma regions. Localized lung adenocarcinoma, a non-small cell lung cancer, affected the donors. CDR1 is MNHEY and CDR2 is SMNVEV in the germline V gene (reference sequence). The CDR3 length is 13 residues. TCRdb fed the PCR reads into MiXCR, producing one record per CDR3 protein. Here the sample spans more than 9,500 distinct CDR3 sequences, over 45% being singletons. This clonotype was obtained from a male donor with lung adenocarcinoma. The CD4 and CD8 labels of this study may be unreliable. Sequencing was performed on CD8+ T cells from the margin of a lung tumor. This chain connects TRBV27 to TRBJ2-3; D may correspond to TRBD1 or TRBD2 (5 bases each). The DNA end favors TRBJ2-7, so the J call may be wrong. CDR3 region: CASGLRTKDTQYF. CDR3 nucleotides: TGTGCCTCGGGGCTGAGAACCAAAGATACGCAGTACTTC.